The present TCR beta chain was sequenced within a study of radiation and T cells in renal cell carcinoma. Note on this clone: Its antigen is currently unknown.

Measured with immunoSEQ multiplex PCR; TCRdb has only the in-frame clones, and not every one. The sample has about 130,000 clones, roughly four fifths seen once. The study, taken as a whole, reports: In blood, top tumor clones expanded by 2 weeks, shrinking by 4.

Time point in this sample: blood 2 weeks post-SBRT. The treatment is: 15 Gy SBRT to primary tumor, nephrectomy 4 weeks later. The sample in question was blood, obtained from a patient whose treatment included radiotherapy and nephrectomy. This TCR was recovered from a woman in her fifties or sixties with renal cell carcinoma.

The CDR3 DNA follows: TGCAGCGTTGTGACTAGCGGGGGTGGGGCAGATACGCAGTATTTT. Residues: CSVVTSGGGADTQYF. The rearrangement links TRBV29-1 to TRBJ2-3; 12 positions match TRBD2. CDR1 and CDR2 from the germline V gene are SQVTM and ANQGSEA. CDR3 length equals 15 residues. V shed 4 bases, J shed 4 bases, and the junction held 6 bases outside the gene matches.